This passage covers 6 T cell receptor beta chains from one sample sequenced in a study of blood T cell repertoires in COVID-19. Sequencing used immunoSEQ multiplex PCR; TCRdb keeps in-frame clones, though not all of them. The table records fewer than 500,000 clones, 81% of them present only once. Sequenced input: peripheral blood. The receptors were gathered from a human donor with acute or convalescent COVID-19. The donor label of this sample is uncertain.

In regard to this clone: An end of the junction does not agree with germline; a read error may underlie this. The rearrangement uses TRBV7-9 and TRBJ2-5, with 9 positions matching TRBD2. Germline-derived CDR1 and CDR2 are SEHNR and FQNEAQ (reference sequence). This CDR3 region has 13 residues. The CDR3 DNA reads TGTGCCAGCAGCTTGGTGAAGAGCGGGAGGTCTGACTTC. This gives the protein CASSLVKSGRSDF.

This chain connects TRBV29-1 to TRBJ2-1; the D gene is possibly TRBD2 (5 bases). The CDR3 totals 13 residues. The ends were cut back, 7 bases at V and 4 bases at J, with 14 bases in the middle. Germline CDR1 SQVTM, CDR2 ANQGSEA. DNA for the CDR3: TGCAGCGCATCGGACTTAATTTACAATGAGCAGTTCTTC. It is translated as CSASDLIYNEQFF.

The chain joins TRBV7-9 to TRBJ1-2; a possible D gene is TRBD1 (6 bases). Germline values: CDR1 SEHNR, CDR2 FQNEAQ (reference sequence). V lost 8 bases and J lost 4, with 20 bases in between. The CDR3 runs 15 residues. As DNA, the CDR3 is TGTGCCAGCGGCGCCCTGGGGGCACCTCTCTATGGCTACACCTTC. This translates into CASGALGAPLYGYTF.

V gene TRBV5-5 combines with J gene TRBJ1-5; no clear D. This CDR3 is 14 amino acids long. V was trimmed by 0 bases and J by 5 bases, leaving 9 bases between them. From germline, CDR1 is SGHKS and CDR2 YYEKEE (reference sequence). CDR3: CASSLGPQYQPQHF. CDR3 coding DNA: TGTGCCAGCAGCTTGGGGCCGCAGTATCAGCCCCAGCATTTT.

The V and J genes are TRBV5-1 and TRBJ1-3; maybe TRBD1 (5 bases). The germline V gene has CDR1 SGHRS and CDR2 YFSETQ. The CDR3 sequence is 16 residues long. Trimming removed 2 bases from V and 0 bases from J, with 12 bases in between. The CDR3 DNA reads TGCGCCAGCAGCTTAGGAGACAGTGACTCTGGAAACACCATATATTTT. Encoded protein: CASSLGDSDSGNTIYF.

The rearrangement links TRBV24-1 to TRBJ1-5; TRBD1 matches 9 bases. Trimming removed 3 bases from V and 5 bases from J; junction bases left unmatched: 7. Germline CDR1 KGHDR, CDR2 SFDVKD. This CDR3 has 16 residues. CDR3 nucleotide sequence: TGTGCCACCAGTGATGCATCGGGACAGGGATATCAGCCCCAGCATTTT. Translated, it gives CATSDASGQGYQPQHF.